The following is a TCR beta chain sequence with its context. Here immunoSEQ multiplex PCR was the method, and the copy in TCRdb shows in-frame clones only, minus some. The sample lists 120,000 to 150,000 clones, 70% to 90% occurring once. These data originate in a study of T cell responses to AZD1222 COVID-19 vaccine. Study at large: Pooling covered second doses at about 4 or about 12 weeks.

The germline gives CDR1 MDHEN, CDR2 SYDVKM. This CDR3 comprises 13 residues. V was trimmed by 3 bases and J by 1 base, leaving 7 bases between them. The chain uses TRBV28 and TRBJ2-7; D ambiguous. The origin of this receptor is an adult in good health. The source material was peripheral blood, sampled on day 0 of AZD1222 vaccination. CDR3 sequence (DNA): TGTGCCAGCAGTTTTCCTAATTCCTACGAGCAGTACTTC. It is translated as CASSFPNSYEQYF. Full variable domain (outside the CDR3, taken from reference TRBV28 and TRBJ2-7): DVKVTQSSRYLVKRTGEKVFLECVQDMDHENMFWYRQDPGLGLRLIYFSYDVKMKEKGDIPEGYSVSREKKERFSLILESASTNQTSMYLCASSFPNSYEQYFGPGTRLTVT.